This TCR beta chain was recovered during a study of blood T cell repertoires in COVID-19. About the research overall: PBMCs, B-cell-depleted T cells, or T cells provided the cDNA or gDNA that made up the material.

Profiled with immunoSEQ multiplex PCR; TCRdb holds only in-frame clones, not every one. The data hold about 230,000 clones, with 75% to 85% observed a single time. The CDR3 spans 16 residues. Germline CDR1 is SNHLY and CDR2 is FYNNEI. Trimming took 10 bases from V and 1 from J; bases not matched to a gene: 13. The clonotype originates from a man aged 35-49 years who had recovered from COVID-19. The sample comprised peripheral blood. This chain links TRBV2 with TRBJ1-1; 9 bases agree with TRBD1. CDR3 sequence reads: CATKPDRGAGNTEAFF. CDR3 sequence (DNA): TGTGCCACCAAACCGGACAGGGGTGCTGGGAACACTGAAGCTTTCTTT.